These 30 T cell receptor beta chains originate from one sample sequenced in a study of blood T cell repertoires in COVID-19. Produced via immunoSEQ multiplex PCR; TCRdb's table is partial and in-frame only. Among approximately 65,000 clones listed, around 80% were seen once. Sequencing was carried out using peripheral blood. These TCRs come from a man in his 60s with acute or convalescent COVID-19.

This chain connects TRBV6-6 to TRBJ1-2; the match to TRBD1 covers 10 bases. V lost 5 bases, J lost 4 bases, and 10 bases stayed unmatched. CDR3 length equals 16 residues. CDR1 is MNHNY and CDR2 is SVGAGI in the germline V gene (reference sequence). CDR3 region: CASSPAPGQGTYGYTF. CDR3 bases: TGTGCCAGCAGTCCAGCCCCGGGACAGGGGACCTATGGCTACACCTTC.

The CDR3 region has the DNA TGTGCCAGCAGCCCACTTGACAGCCTTAATTCACCCCTCCACTTT. Residues: CASSPLDSLNSPLHF. The V gene is TRBV7-9, the J gene TRBJ1-6, with a tentative D call TRBD1 (5 bases). V lost 5 bases, J lost 6 bases, and 14 bases lay in between. The germline V gene has CDR1 SEHNR and CDR2 FQNEAQ (reference sequence). This CDR3 region has 15 residues.

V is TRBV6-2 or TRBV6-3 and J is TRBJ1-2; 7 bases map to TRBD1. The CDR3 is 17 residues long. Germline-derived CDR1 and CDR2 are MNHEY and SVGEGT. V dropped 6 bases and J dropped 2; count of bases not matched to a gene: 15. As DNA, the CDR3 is TGTGCCAGCAGCCCTATAGGGGGCCCTTTACCCAACTATGGCTACACCTTC. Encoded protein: CASSPIGGPLPNYGYTF.

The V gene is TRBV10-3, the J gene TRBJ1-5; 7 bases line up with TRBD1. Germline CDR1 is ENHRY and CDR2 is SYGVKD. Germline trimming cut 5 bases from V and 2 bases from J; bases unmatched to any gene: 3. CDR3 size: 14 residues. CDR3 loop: CAISIQGGNQPQHF. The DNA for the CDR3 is TGTGCCATCAGTATTCAGGGGGGCAATCAGCCCCAGCATTTT.

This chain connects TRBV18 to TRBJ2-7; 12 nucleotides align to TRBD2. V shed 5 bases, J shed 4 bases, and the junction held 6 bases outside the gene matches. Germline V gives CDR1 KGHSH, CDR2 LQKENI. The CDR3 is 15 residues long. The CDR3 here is CASSTTSGSAYEQYF. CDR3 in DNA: TGTGCCAGCTCAACGACTAGCGGGAGTGCGTACGAGCAGTACTTC.

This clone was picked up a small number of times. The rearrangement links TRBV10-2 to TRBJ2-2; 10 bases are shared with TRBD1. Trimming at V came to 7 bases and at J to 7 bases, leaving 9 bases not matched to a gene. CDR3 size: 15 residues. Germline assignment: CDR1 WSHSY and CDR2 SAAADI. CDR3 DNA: TGCGCCAGCAAGACAGGGGGCGTAGGAGGCGGGGAGCTGTTTTTT. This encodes CASKTGGVGGGELFF.

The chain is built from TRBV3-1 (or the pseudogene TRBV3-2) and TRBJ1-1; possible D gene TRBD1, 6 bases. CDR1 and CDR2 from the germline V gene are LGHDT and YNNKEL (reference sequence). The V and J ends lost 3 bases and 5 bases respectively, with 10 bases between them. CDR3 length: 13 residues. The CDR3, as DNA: TGTGCCAGCAGCCAGGGGGCGCGGACTGAAGCTTTCTTT. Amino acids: CASSQGARTEAFF.

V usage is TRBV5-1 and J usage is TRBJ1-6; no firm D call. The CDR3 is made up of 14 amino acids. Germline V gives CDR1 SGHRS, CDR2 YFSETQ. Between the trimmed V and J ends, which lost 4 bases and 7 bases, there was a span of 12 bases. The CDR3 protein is CASSKGGSNSPLHF. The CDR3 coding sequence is TGCGCCAGCAGCAAAGGAGGGTCCAATTCACCCCTCCACTTT.

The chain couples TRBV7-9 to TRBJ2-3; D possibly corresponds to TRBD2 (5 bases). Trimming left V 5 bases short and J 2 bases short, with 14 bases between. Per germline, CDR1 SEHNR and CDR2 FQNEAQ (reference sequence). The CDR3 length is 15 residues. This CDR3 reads CASSPSGSVTDTQYF. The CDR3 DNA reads TGTGCCAGCAGCCCCTCGGGGTCGGTCACAGATACGCAGTATTTT.

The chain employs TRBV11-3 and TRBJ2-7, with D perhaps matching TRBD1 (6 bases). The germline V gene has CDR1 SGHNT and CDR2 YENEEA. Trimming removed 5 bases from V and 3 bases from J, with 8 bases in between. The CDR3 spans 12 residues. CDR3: CASSLDSYEQYF. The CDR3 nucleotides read TGTGCCAGCAGCCTGGACAGCTACGAGCAGTACTTC. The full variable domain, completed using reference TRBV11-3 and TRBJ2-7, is EAGVVQSPRYKIIEKKQPVAFWCNPISGHNTLYWYLQNLGQGPELLIRYENEEAVDDSQLPKDRFSAERLKGVDSTLKIQPAELGDSAVYLCASSLDSYEQYFGPGTRLTVT.

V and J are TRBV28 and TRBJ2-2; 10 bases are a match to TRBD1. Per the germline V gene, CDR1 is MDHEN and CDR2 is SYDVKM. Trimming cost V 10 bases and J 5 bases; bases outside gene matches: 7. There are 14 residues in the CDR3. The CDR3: CATKGGQGTGELFF. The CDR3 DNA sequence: TGTGCCACCAAGGGGGGACAGGGGACCGGGGAGCTGTTTTTT.

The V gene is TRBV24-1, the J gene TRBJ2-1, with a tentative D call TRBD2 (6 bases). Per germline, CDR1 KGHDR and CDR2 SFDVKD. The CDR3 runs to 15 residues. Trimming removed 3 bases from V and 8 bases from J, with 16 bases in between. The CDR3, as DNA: TGTGCCACCAGTGATCACCGGGGACTCATCTATGAGCAGTTCTTC. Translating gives CATSDHRGLIYEQFF.

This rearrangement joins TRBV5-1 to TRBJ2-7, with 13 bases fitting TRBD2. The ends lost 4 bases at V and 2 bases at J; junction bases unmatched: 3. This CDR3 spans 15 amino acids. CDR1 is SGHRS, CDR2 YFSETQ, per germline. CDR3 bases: TGCGCCAGCAGCCCCACTAGCGGGAGGGCCTACGAGCAGTACTTC. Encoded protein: CASSPTSGRAYEQYF.

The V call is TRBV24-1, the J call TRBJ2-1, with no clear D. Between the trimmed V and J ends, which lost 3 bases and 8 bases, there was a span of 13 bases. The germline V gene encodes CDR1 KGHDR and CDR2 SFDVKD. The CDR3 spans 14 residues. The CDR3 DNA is TGTGCCACCAGTGATGTGAACAGTGTCGATGAGCAGTTCTTC. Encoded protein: CATSDVNSVDEQFF.

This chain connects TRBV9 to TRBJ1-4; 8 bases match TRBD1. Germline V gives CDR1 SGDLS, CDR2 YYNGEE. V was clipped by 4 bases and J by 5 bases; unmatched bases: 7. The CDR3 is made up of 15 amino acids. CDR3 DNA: TGTGCCAGCAGCCCGACAGGGGCCCTAAATGAAAAACTGTTTTTT. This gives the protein CASSPTGALNEKLFF. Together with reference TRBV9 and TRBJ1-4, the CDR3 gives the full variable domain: DSGVTQTPKHLITATGQRVTLRCSPRSGDLSVYWYQQSLDQGLQFLIQYYNGEERAKGNILERFSAQQFPDLHSELNLSSLELGDSALYFCASSPTGALNEKLFFGSGTQLSVL.

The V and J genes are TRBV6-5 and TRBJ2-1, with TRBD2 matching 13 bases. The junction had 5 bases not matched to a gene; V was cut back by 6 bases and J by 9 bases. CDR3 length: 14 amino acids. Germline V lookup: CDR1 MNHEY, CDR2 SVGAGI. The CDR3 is CASRGLAGSGEQFF. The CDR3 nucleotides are TGTGCCAGCAGGGGACTAGCGGGATCCGGTGAGCAGTTCTTC.

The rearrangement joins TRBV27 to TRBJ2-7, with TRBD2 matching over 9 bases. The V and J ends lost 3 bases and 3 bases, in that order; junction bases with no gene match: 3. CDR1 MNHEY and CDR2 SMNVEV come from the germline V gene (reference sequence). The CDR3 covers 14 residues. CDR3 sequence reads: CASSFRLADYEQYF. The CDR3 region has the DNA TGTGCCAGCAGTTTCCGACTAGCGGACTACGAGCAGTACTTC.

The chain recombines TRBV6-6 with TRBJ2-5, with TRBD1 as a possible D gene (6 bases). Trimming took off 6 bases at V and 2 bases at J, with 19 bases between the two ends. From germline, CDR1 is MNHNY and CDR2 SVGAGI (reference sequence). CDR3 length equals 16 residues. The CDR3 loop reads CASRSTKIGQQETQYF. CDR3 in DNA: TGTGCCAGCAGATCTACCAAGATCGGACAGCAAGAGACCCAGTACTTC.

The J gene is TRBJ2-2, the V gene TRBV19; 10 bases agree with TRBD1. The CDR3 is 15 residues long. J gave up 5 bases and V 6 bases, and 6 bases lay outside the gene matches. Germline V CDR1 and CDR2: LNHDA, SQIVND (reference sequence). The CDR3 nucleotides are TGTGCCAGTAGGCCTTGGACAGGGGGAACCGGGGAGCTGTTTTTT. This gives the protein CASRPWTGGTGELFF.

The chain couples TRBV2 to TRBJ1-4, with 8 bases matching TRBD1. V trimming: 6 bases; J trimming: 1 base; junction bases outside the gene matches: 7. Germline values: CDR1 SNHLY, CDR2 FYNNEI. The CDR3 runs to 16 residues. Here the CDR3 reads CASRKGQGGTNEKLFF. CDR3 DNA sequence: TGTGCCAGCAGGAAAGGACAGGGAGGAACTAATGAAAAACTGTTTTTT. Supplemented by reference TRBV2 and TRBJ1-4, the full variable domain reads EPEVTQTPSHQVTQMGQEVILRCVPISNHLYFYWYRQILGQKVEFLVSFYNNEISEKSEIFDDQFSVERPDGSNFTLKIRSTKLEDSAMYFCASRKGQGGTNEKLFFGSGTQLSVL.

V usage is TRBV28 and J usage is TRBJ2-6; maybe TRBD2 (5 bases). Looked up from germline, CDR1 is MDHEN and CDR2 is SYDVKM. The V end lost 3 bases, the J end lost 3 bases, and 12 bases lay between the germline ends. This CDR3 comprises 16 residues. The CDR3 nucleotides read TGTGCCAGCAGTTTCCGGTTGAGGGTTGGGGCCAACGTCCTGACTTTC. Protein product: CASSFRLRVGANVLTF. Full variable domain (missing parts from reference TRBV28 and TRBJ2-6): DVKVTQSSRYLVKRTGEKVFLECVQDMDHENMFWYRQDPGLGLRLIYFSYDVKMKEKGDIPEGYSVSREKKERFSLILESASTNQTSMYLCASSFRLRVGANVLTFGAGSRLTVL.

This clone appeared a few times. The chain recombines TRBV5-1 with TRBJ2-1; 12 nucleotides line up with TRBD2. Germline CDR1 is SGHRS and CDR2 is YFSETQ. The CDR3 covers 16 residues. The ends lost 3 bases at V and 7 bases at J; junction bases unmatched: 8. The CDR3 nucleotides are TGCGCCAGCAGCTCCAATCTAGCGGGAGGGAGAAATGAGCAGTTCTTC. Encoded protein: CASSSNLAGGRNEQFF.

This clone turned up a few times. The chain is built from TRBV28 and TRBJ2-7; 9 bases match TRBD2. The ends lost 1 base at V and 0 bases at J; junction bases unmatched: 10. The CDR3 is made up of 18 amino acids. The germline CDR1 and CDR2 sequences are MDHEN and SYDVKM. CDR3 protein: CASSLLSLAGRRSYEQYF. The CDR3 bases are TGTGCCAGCAGTTTATTGAGCCTAGCGGGAAGGCGCTCCTACGAGCAGTACTTC.

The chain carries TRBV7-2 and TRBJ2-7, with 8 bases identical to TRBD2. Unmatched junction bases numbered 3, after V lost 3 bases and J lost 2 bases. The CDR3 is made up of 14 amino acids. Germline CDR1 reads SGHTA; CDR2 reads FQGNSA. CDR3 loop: CASSFDSGTYEQYF. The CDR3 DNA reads TGTGCCAGCAGCTTCGATAGCGGGACCTACGAGCAGTACTTC. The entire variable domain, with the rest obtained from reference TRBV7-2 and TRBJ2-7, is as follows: GAGVSQSPSNKVTEKGKDVELRCDPISGHTALYWYRQSLGQGLEFLIYFQGNSAPDKSGLPSDRFSAERTGGSVSTLTIQRTQQEDSAVYLCASSFDSGTYEQYFGPGTRLTVT.

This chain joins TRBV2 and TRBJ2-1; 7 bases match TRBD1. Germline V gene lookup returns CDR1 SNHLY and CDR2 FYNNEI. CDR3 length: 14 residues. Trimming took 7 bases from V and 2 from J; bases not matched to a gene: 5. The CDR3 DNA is TGTGCCAGCAAAAGACAGGGCCCCTACAATGAGCAGTTCTTC. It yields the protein CASKRQGPYNEQFF.

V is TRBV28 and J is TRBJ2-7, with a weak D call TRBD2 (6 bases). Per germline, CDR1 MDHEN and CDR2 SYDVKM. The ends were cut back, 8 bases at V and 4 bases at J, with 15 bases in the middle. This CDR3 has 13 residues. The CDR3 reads CASQGGRAYEQYF. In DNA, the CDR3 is TGTGCCAGCCAGGGAGGTAGGGCTTACGAGCAGTACTTC.

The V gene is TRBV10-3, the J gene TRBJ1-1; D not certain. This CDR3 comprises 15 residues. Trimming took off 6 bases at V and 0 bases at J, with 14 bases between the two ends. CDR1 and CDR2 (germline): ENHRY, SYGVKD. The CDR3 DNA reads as TGTGCCATCAGCGCCGAGGCTGACTTGAACACTGAAGCTTTCTTT. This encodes CAISAEADLNTEAFF.

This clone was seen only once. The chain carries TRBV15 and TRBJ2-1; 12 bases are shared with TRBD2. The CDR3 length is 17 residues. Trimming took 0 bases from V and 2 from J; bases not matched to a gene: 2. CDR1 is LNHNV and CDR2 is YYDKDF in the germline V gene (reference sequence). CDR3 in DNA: TGTGCCACCAGCAGAGAGTCTAGCGGGAGGGCCTACAATGAGCAGTTCTTC. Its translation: CATSRESSGRAYNEQFF.

The CDR3 loop is CASRYSSGKNTGELFF. DNA for the CDR3: TGTGCCAGCAGATACAGTAGCGGGAAGAACACCGGGGAGCTGTTTTTT. This chain joins TRBV11-2 and TRBJ2-2, with 8 positions matching TRBD2. CDR3 length: 16 amino acids. The V gene's germline CDR1 is SGHAT and CDR2 FQNNGV. The ends lost 6 bases at V and 1 base at J; junction bases unmatched: 7.

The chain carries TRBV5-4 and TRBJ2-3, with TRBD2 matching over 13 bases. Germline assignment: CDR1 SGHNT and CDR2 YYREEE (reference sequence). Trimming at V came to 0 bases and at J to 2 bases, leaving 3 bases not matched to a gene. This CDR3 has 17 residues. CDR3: CASSLAGTSGNTDTQYF. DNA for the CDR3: TGTGCCAGCAGCTTGGCCGGGACTAGCGGGAACACAGATACGCAGTATTTT.